This is a list of T cell receptor beta chains from one sample in a study of cytomegalovirus exposure and HLA in healthy donors. Clones were read by immunoSEQ multiplex PCR, and TCRdb kept only the in-frame ones, dropping some. The table has more than 130,000 clones, roughly 80% seen once. The specimen sequenced was PBMCs. These receptors all come from a man aged 40-49 years in good health and CMV-seropositive. The CDR3 runs from the conserved cysteine through the conserved F or W. The D gene is left open where the match is weak. Only part of the rows carry a size: once, few, many, or a class if the clone is expanded.

D gene,V gene,CDR3 length,J gene,clone size,CDR3 protein,CDR3 DNA
-,TRBV5-4,14,TRBJ1-6,-,CASSLLDTASPLHF,TGTGCCAGCAGCCTACTTGACACAGCCTCACCCCTCCACTTT
TRBD1,TRBV29-1,14,TRBJ1-1,-,CSVGRDRSETEAFF,TGCAGCGTTGGCCGGGACAGGAGCGAAACTGAAGCTTTCTTT
TRBD2,TRBV6-1,17,TRBJ2-2,-,CASSDGAGGYYTGELFF,TGTGCCAGCAGTGACGGTGCGGGGGGTTACTACACCGGGGAGCTGTTTTTT
TRBD2,TRBV9,17,TRBJ2-3,once,CASSVGTSGRLADTQYF,TGTGCCAGCAGCGTGGGGACTAGCGGGAGATTGGCAGATACGCAGTATTTT
TRBD1,TRBV6-6,13,TRBJ1-1,few,CAAGQLGNTEAFF,TGTGCCGCGGGACAGTTAGGGAACACTGAAGCTTTCTTT
-,TRBV4-1,15,TRBJ2-7,-,CASSQKGHGSYEQYF,TGCGCCAGCAGCCAGAAGGGACATGGGTCCTACGAGCAGTACTTC
TRBD1,TRBV11-3,15,TRBJ2-7,-,CASSPPGQGLHEQYF,TGTGCCAGCAGCCCCCCGGGACAGGGGCTCCACGAGCAGTACTTC
-,TRBV4-3,14,TRBJ1-5,-,CASSQDRGWQPQHF,TGCGCCAGCAGCCAAGACAGGGGCTGGCAGCCCCAGCATTTT
-,TRBV6-6,15,TRBJ2-5,-,CASSSHLGDVLTQYF,TGTGCCAGCAGTTCCCACCTCGGGGATGTCTTGACCCAGTACTTC
-,TRBV7-9,13,TRBJ2-7,once,CASSSSSVHEQYF,TGTGCCAGCTCCTCTTCCTCGGTACACGAGCAGTACTTC
-,TRBV7-5,15,TRBJ2-1,-,CARGPDRGPNNEQFF,TGTGCCAGAGGTCCTGACAGGGGGCCGAACAATGAGCAGTTCTTC
-,TRBV18,14,TRBJ2-3,-,CASSRSAVTDTQYF,TGTGCCAGCTCACGATCAGCGGTCACAGATACGCAGTATTTT
-,TRBV30,11,TRBJ1-1,once,CAWSSPPPAFF,TGTGCCTGGAGTTCCCCTCCCCCAGCTTTCTTT
-,TRBV30,13,TRBJ2-5,-,CAWSVLGAMTQYF,TGTGCCTGGAGTGTTTTGGGGGCCATGACCCAGTACTTC
-,TRBV18,13,TRBJ1-2,-,CASSPGANYGYTF,TGTGCCAGCTCACCCGGGGCTAACTATGGCTACACCTTC
TRBD1,TRBV4-1,14,TRBJ2-4,few,CASSQTGIKNIQYF,TGCGCCAGCAGCCAGACAGGGATCAAAAACATTCAGTACTTC
-,TRBV7-6,15,TRBJ2-7,-,CASSLGPGMEYEQYF,TGTGCCAGCAGCTTAGGTCCGGGAATGGAATACGAGCAGTACTTC
-,TRBV29-1,13,TRBJ2-1,-,CSVEEAPWNEQFF,TGCAGCGTTGAAGAGGCCCCCTGGAATGAGCAGTTCTTC
TRBD1,TRBV11-3,12,TRBJ1-1,once,CASSSDRGRAFF,TGTGCCAGCAGCTCGGACAGGGGCAGAGCTTTCTTT
-,TRBV4-1,15,TRBJ1-4,few,CASSQDPGADEKLFF,TGCGCCAGCAGCCAAGACCCCGGAGCGGATGAAAAACTGTTTTTT